Listed here are 5 T cell receptor beta chains from one sample, sequenced in a study of cytomegalovirus exposure and HLA in healthy donors (dated by TCRdb to 2015 to 2018). The method was the immunoSEQ multiplex PCR assay. The multiplex PCR relied on a mix of 60 forward primers for TCR Vbeta segments and 13 reverse primers for TCR Jbeta segments. TCRdb provides this immuneACCESS table in a form limited to in-frame rearrangements. Some clones are lacking; in checked studies, under half of them reflect an unresolved V gene, and why the rest are absent is not known. The sample records about 190,000 clones, roughly 80% of which are singletons. 3.8% of the sample rests with the top ten. Sequencing used PBMCs. Receptors originate from a man aged 50-60 years in good health and CMV-seronegative.

About this clone: Other DNA sequences in this specimen translate into the identical CDR3. V gene TRBV5-1 combines with J gene TRBJ2-1, with a possible D match to TRBD2 (6 bases). The germline gives CDR1 SGHRS, CDR2 YFSETQ. V lost 4 bases and J 5 bases, leaving 13 bases between the germline ends. The CDR3 is 14 residues long. Here the CDR3 DNA reads TGCGCCAGCAGCCCAGGGACTCTAAACAATGAGCAGTTCTTC. It is translated as CASSPGTLNNEQFF.

The V gene is TRBV7-2, the J gene TRBJ2-7, with 9 nucleotides matching TRBD1. CDR1 is SGHTA, CDR2 FQGNSA, per germline. Trimming took 10 bases from V and 4 from J; bases not matched to a gene: 11. The CDR3 has 14 residues. CDR3 sequence: CATADPQGAYEQYF. DNA of the CDR3: TGTGCCACCGCGGACCCACAGGGGGCGTACGAGCAGTACTTC.

The chain has TRBV4-1 and TRBJ2-2, with 7 positions matching TRBD1. In germline, CDR1 is MGHRA, CDR2 YSYEKL. The J segment lost 0 bases and the V segment lost 5 bases, leaving 3 bases of the junction unmatched. This CDR3 is 15 amino acids long. The CDR3 sequence: CASSSQGANTGELFF. CDR3 in DNA: TGCGCCAGCAGCTCCCAGGGGGCGAACACCGGGGAGCTGTTTTTT.

The CDR3 DNA follows: TGTGCCAGTAGTACCTCGGGGGCTGGAAACACCATATATTTT. This encodes CASSTSGAGNTIYF. The rearrangement joins TRBV19 to TRBJ1-3; TRBD1 is a possible D gene (5 bases). Trimming took off 4 bases at V and 2 bases at J, with 9 bases between the two ends. CDR1 and CDR2 (germline): LNHDA, SQIVND (reference sequence). The CDR3 is 14 residues long.

The gene calls are TRBV7-9 and TRBJ2-1; 12 bases agree with TRBD2. The CDR3 consists of 18 residues. Germline CDR1 reads SEHNR; CDR2 reads FQNEAQ (reference sequence). V lost 2 bases and J lost 1; bases outside the gene matches: 6. The CDR3 here is CASSLRASGGASYNEQFF. The CDR3 DNA follows: TGTGCCAGCAGCTTAAGGGCTAGCGGGGGGGCATCCTACAATGAGCAGTTCTTC.